There are a few counts of the clone carrying this T cell receptor (beta chain). In the study's own analysis: For nucleated cells, counts were estimated from reference gene primer amplification. TCRdb's table, derived via immunoSEQ multiplex PCR, lists solely in-frame clones and lacks some. The V and J calls and the clone size are those of that table, but D and trimming were determined from the DNA. Counted here are 150,000 to 200,000 clones, 85% occurring once; the ten biggest clones make up under 4%. These data belong to a study of blood T cell repertoires in COVID-19. At the level of the study: From the United States, Italy and Spain came samples of acute and convalescent COVID-19.

This CDR3 has 11 residues. Germline CDR1 and CDR2: MNHEY and SVGAGI. Trimming took 3 bases from V and 7 from J, leaving 3 bases between them. The origin of this receptor is a human donor with acute or convalescent COVID-19. The donor label of this sample is uncertain. The sequenced material came from peripheral blood. The chain recombines TRBV6-5 with TRBJ2-2; no clear D. CDR3 DNA: TGTGCCAGCAGTTATTACGGGGAGCTGTTTTTT. This encodes CASSYYGELFF.